This TCR beta chain comes out of a study of cytomegalovirus exposure and HLA in healthy donors. About this clone: As yet, its antigen is unknown.

V shed 4 bases, J shed 5 bases, and the junction held 12 bases outside the gene matches. This CDR3 region has 16 residues. The germline V gene encodes CDR1 SGHRS and CDR2 YFSETQ. This table comes from immunoSEQ multiplex PCR, and its TCRdb copy is limited to in-frame clones, with some not included. This sample carries fewer than 120,000 clones, roughly 87% of them seen once, and the ten largest clones take over 1.5%. Study-wide points: Most TCR sequences were uncommon, yet certain public TCRs appeared in many donors.

The TCR was taken from a woman younger than 30 in good health and CMV-seronegative. The chain couples TRBV5-1 to TRBJ2-7, with 10 bases that match TRBD2. The sample was PBMCs. CDR3 residues: CASSRTSGPFGDEQYF. The CDR3 DNA sequence: TGCGCCAGCAGCCGGACTAGCGGACCATTTGGCGACGAGCAGTACTTC.